The 27 T cell receptor beta chains given below trace back to one sample, sequenced in a study of cytomegalovirus exposure and HLA in healthy donors. The PCR ran on 60 Vbeta and 13 Jbeta primers. Clones were sequenced by immunoSEQ multiplex PCR, and TCRdb holds only the in-frame ones, with some missing. The sample shows around 93,000 clones, 75% to 85% of them seen only once. The sample was PBMCs. Receptor source: a man aged 25-45 years in good health and CMV-seropositive.

This clone was seen only once. The chain employs TRBV2 and TRBJ1-6, with 7 bases aligning to TRBD1. V was clipped by 7 bases and J by 8 bases; unmatched bases: 11. CDR3 length: 15 amino acids. Germline loops: CDR1 SNHLY, CDR2 FYNNEI. The CDR3 region is CASTTRGGGDSPLHF. DNA for the CDR3: TGTGCCAGCACCACACGAGGGGGCGGGGATTCACCCCTCCACTTT. Full variable domain (outside the CDR3, taken from reference TRBV2 and TRBJ1-6): EPEVTQTPSHQVTQMGQEVILRCVPISNHLYFYWYRQILGQKVEFLVSFYNNEISEKSEIFDDQFSVERPDGSNFTLKIRSTKLEDSAMYFCASTTRGGGDSPLHFGNGTRLTVT.

This chain links TRBV7-2 with TRBJ2-5, with D unclear. The end of the DNA is better explained by TRBJ2-7, so the J call may be wrong. This CDR3 has 14 residues. The germline V gene encodes CDR1 SGHTA and CDR2 FQGNSA. This CDR3 reads CASHSYGRAYEQYF. DNA of the CDR3: TGTGCCAGCCACAGCTATGGCAGAGCCTACGAGCAGTACTTC.

This chain connects TRBV27 to TRBJ1-5, with D possibly TRBD1 on 5 matching bases. V gave up 5 bases and J gave up 3 bases, with 8 bases separating them. The CDR3 is made up of 13 amino acids. Germline V CDR1 and CDR2: MNHEY, SMNVEV (reference sequence). The CDR3 DNA follows: TGTGCCAGCAGTAGGGGTTACAATCAGCCCCAGCATTTT. Its translation: CASSRGYNQPQHF.

V is TRBV27 and J is TRBJ1-6, with 9 bases identical to TRBD1. This CDR3 has 13 amino acids. The J segment lost 10 bases and the V segment lost 6 bases, leaving 4 bases of the junction unmatched. CDR1 is MNHEY and CDR2 is SMNVEV in the germline V gene (reference sequence). The CDR3: CASRGTGPSPLHF. The CDR3 DNA sequence: TGTGCCAGCAGGGGGACAGGGCCCTCACCCCTCCACTTT.

The rearrangement uses TRBV27 and TRBJ1-6; tentative D call: TRBD1 (5 bases). Per germline, CDR1 MNHEY and CDR2 SMNVEV (reference sequence). The V end was cut by 3 bases, the J end by 10 bases, with 19 bases between. This CDR3 contains 16 residues. Written as DNA, the CDR3 is TGTGCCAGCAGTTTCGGTCCGGTCAGGGAAGGATCACCCCTCCACTTT. The encoded protein is CASSFGPVREGSPLHF.

The J gene is TRBJ2-1, the V gene TRBV2; TRBD2 matches at 12 bases. After removal of 11 bases from V and 7 bases from J, the junction contained 12 bases not matched to a gene. From germline, CDR1 is SNHLY and CDR2 FYNNEI. This CDR3 is built from 15 residues. CDR3 amino acids: CARLLAGGPRNEQFF. CDR3 in DNA: TGTGCCCGCCTTCTAGCGGGAGGGCCTCGGAATGAGCAGTTCTTC.

This chain uses TRBV2 with TRBJ1-2; D gene ambiguous. V lost 0 bases and J lost 0, with 5 bases in between. CDR1 is SNHLY, CDR2 FYNNEI, per germline. This CDR3 region has 14 residues. The CDR3 spells CASSEAPANYGYTF. The DNA for the CDR3 is TGTGCCAGCAGTGAAGCACCAGCTAACTATGGCTACACCTTC.

The V call is TRBV19, the J call TRBJ1-5, with D perhaps TRBD1 (5 bases). Trimming pared 5 bases from V and 3 bases from J, leaving 11 bases between. Germline values: CDR1 LNHDA, CDR2 SQIVND (reference sequence). The CDR3 runs 14 residues. CDR3 sequence reads: CASSPGWANQPQHF. In DNA, the CDR3 is TGTGCCAGTAGTCCAGGGTGGGCCAATCAGCCCCAGCATTTT.

The chain combines TRBV5-1 with TRBJ1-1; 10 bases map to TRBD1. Germline V gives CDR1 SGHRS, CDR2 YFSETQ. This CDR3 contains 15 residues. V lost 0 bases to trimming and J lost 5 bases; unmatched junction nucleotides: 4. The CDR3 is CASSLEGTGVTEAFF. The CDR3, as DNA: TGCGCCAGCAGCTTGGAAGGGACAGGGGTTACTGAAGCTTTCTTT.

The rearrangement joins TRBV28 to TRBJ2-5; tentative D call: TRBD2 (6 bases). The end of the DNA is better explained by TRBJ2-7, so the J call may be wrong. Looked up from germline, CDR1 is MDHEN and CDR2 is SYDVKM. This CDR3 region has 12 residues. CDR3 residues: CASRLAQYEQYF. CDR3 in DNA: TGTGCCAGCAGACTAGCCCAATACGAGCAGTACTTC.

The rearrangement uses TRBV5-6 and TRBJ1-2; D not certain. V gave up 3 bases and J gave up 2 bases, with 11 bases separating them. The CDR3 runs 14 residues. The germline gives CDR1 SGHDT, CDR2 YYEEEE. The CDR3 loop reads CASSWGAVNYGYTF. The CDR3 nucleotides are TGTGCCAGCAGCTGGGGAGCGGTGAACTATGGCTACACCTTC.

This chain connects TRBV5-1 to TRBJ1-5, with 7 nucleotides matching TRBD1. Looked up from germline, CDR1 is SGHRS and CDR2 is YFSETQ. With V trimmed by 5 bases and J by 9 bases, 8 bases remained unmatched. This CDR3 is built from 13 residues. CDR3 amino acids: CASRDDRVGPQHF. The DNA of the CDR3 is TGCGCCAGCAGGGACGACAGGGTTGGGCCCCAGCATTTT.

The genes are TRBV28 and TRBJ1-4; D unclear. The germline CDR1 and CDR2 sequences are MDHEN and SYDVKM. Trimming removed 2 bases at V and 11 bases at J, with 21 bases between. The length of the CDR3 is 16 residues. The CDR3 DNA is TGTGCCAGCAGTTTAGACCAGGACCGGGAAGTTCGGAAACTGTTTTTT. Its translation is CASSLDQDREVRKLFF. The whole variable domain, filled in from reference TRBV28 and TRBJ1-4, reads DVKVTQSSRYLVKRTGEKVFLECVQDMDHENMFWYRQDPGLGLRLIYFSYDVKMKEKGDIPEGYSVSREKKERFSLILESASTNQTSMYLCASSLDQDREVRKLFFGSGTQLSVL.

The chain employs TRBV5-1 and TRBJ1-3; D perhaps matches TRBD1 (5 bases). The V gene's germline CDR1 is SGHRS and CDR2 YFSETQ. Trimming cost V 5 bases and J 0 bases, with 12 bases left between them. The length of the CDR3 is 15 residues. CDR3 coding DNA: TGCGCCAGCAGTGAAACAGGTCTCTCTGGAAACACCATATATTTT. Translating gives CASSETGLSGNTIYF.

The chain employs TRBV4-3 and TRBJ1-1; possible D gene TRBD1, 5 bases. Trimming removed 1 base from V and 2 bases from J, with 8 bases in between. From germline, CDR1 is LGHNA and CDR2 YSLEER. The CDR3 contains 14 residues. The DNA for the CDR3 is TGCGCCAGCAGCCAAGCCGACAGAAACACTGAAGCTTTCTTT. Translation: CASSQADRNTEAFF.

V is TRBV5-4 and J is TRBJ1-1; perhaps TRBD1 as D (6 bases). Trimming pared 4 bases from V and 1 base from J, leaving 8 bases between. The CDR3 loop spans 13 amino acids. From germline, CDR1 is SGHNT and CDR2 YYREEE (reference sequence). This CDR3 is CASSLRGNTEAFF. The CDR3 bases are TGTGCCAGCAGCCTCAGGGGGAACACTGAAGCTTTCTTT.

The chain uses TRBV19 and TRBJ2-3; 9 bases line up with TRBD1. V gave up 5 bases and J gave up 3 bases; unmatched junction bases: 15. The CDR3 length is 18 residues. The V gene's germline CDR1 is LNHDA and CDR2 SQIVND (reference sequence). CDR3 sequence (DNA): TGTGCCAGTAGTCCCGGCGGATTACAGGGGGCGATGACAGATACGCAGTATTTT. This codes for CASSPGGLQGAMTDTQYF. Looking up the rest from reference TRBV19 and TRBJ2-3 gives the full variable domain: DGGITQSPKYLFRKEGQNVTLSCEQNLNHDAMYWYRQDPGQGLRLIYYSQIVNDFQKGDIAEGYSVSREKKESFPLTVTSAQKNPTAFYLCASSPGGLQGAMTDTQYFGPGTRLTVL.

This clone was counted once. CDR3 nucleotides: TGTGCCAGCAGCTTAGGGGTAGCGGGAGGGCACAATGAGCAGTTCTTC. Translation gives CASSLGVAGGHNEQFF. The chain carries TRBV7-9 and TRBJ2-1, with 11 bases aligning to TRBD2. The germline CDR1 and CDR2 sequences are SEHNR and FQNEAQ (reference sequence). The V and J ends lost 1 base and 5 bases, in that order; junction bases with no gene match: 4. The CDR3 is made up of 16 amino acids.

On this clone itself: At one end the junction does not follow the germline gene, possibly because of a read error. This rearrangement joins TRBV7-9 to TRBJ1-2; D perhaps matches TRBD1 (6 bases). This CDR3 has 15 amino acids. CDR1 is SEHNR and CDR2 is FQNEAQ in the germline V gene (reference sequence). CDR3: CASTLAMAGAYGYTF. CDR3 nucleotides: TGTGCCAGCACCTTAGCCATGGCAGGGGCTTATGGCTACACCTTC.

This clone appeared once. This chain uses TRBV2 with TRBJ2-3; 12 bases fit TRBD2. J gave up 2 bases and V 6 bases, and 6 bases lay outside the gene matches. This CDR3 region has 16 residues. Germline CDR1 SNHLY, CDR2 FYNNEI. CDR3 amino acids: CASSVGLAGSTDTQYF. CDR3 nucleotides: TGTGCCAGCAGCGTAGGACTAGCGGGGTCCACAGATACGCAGTATTTT.

V and J are TRBV19 and TRBJ2-1; TRBD1 might be the D (6 bases). The germline gives CDR1 LNHDA, CDR2 SQIVND (reference sequence). The length of the CDR3 is 13 residues. Trimming took off 9 bases at V and 6 bases at J, with 15 bases between the two ends. The CDR3 DNA reads as TGTGCCAGCCGGGACACTAAACTCAATGAGCAGTTCTTC. It codes for CASRDTKLNEQFF.

The chain is built from TRBV28 and TRBJ1-6; 9 bases are a match to TRBD1. After removal of 3 bases from V and 7 bases from J, the junction contained 7 bases not matched to a gene. Germline V lookup: CDR1 MDHEN, CDR2 SYDVKM. The CDR3 is 16 amino acids. CDR3 in DNA: TGTGCCAGCAGTTTTGGGACAGGGAGCAGGAATTCACCCCTCCACTTT. It yields the protein CASSFGTGSRNSPLHF.

The CDR3 DNA reads as TGCGCCAGCAGCGCCCTAGACTTGGGTAATTCACCCCTCCACTTT. Residues: CASSALDLGNSPLHF. The genes are TRBV5-1 and TRBJ1-6; D uncertain. Per the germline V gene, CDR1 is SGHRS and CDR2 is YFSETQ. Trimming shortened V by 4 bases and J by 6 bases, and 14 bases separated the two germline ends. The CDR3 sequence is 15 residues long.

The J gene is TRBJ1-5, the V gene TRBV7-2; 12 bases align to TRBD1. CDR3 length: 16 amino acids. CDR1 and CDR2 (germline): SGHTA, FQGNSA. The trim removed 5 bases at V and 6 bases at J, leaving 8 bases unmatched. The CDR3 protein is CASSPMGQGAGQPQHF. CDR3 in DNA: TGTGCCAGCAGCCCGATGGGACAGGGGGCTGGTCAGCCCCAGCATTTT.

The rearrangement joins TRBV11-3 to TRBJ2-5; weak D call: TRBD1 (6 bases). CDR1 is SGHNT and CDR2 is YENEEA in the germline V gene. This CDR3 spans 15 amino acids. The V gene lost 2 bases and the J gene lost 5 bases, with 15 bases spanning the gap. The CDR3 sequence: CASSLRGIAEETQYF. Written as DNA, the CDR3 is TGTGCCAGCAGCTTAAGGGGGATCGCAGAGGAGACCCAGTACTTC.

The CDR3 reads CASSGGTGETQYF. The CDR3 nucleotides read TGTGCCAGCAGTGGCGGGACAGGAGAGACCCAGTACTTC. The chain recombines TRBV2 with TRBJ2-5, with 8 bases lining up with TRBD1. The germline CDR1 and CDR2 sequences are SNHLY and FYNNEI. The CDR3 length is 13 residues. With 4 bases clipped from V and 4 bases from J, the junction kept 2 bases outside the gene matches.

The CDR3 sequence: CASRGGAGELFF. The CDR3 DNA follows: TGTGCCAGCAGGGGGGGAGCCGGGGAGCTGTTTTTT. The rearrangement joins TRBV6-5 to TRBJ2-2; maybe TRBD2 (6 bases). V was clipped by 6 bases and J by 6 bases, with 8 bases between them. CDR1 is MNHEY and CDR2 is SVGAGI in the germline V gene. The CDR3 spans 12 residues.